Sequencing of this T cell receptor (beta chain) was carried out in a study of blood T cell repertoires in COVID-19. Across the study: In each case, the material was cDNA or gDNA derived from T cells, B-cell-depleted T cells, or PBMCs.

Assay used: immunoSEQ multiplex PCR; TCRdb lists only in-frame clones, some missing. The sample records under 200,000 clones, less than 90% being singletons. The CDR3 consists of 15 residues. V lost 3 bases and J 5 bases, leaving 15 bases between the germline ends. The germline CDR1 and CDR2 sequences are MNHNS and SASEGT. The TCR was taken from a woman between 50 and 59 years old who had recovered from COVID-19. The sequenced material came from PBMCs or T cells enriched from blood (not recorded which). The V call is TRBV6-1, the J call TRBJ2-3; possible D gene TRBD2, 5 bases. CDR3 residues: CASSDRGSGIDTQYF. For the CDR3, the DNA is TGTGCCAGCAGTGATCGTGGATCCGGGATAGATACGCAGTATTTT.